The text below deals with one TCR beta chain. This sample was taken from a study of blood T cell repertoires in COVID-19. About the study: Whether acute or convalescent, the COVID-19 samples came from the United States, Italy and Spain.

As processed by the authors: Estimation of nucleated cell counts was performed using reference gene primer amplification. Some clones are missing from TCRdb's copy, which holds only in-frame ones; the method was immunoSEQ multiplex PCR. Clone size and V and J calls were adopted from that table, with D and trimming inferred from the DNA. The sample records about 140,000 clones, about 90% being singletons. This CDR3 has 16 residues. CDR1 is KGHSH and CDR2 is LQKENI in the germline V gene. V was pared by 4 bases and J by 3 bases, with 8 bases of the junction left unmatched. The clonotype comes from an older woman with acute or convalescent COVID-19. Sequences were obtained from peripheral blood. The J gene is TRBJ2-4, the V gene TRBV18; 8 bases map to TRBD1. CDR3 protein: CASSQAGGWSKNIQYF. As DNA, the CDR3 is TGTGCCAGCTCACAGGCAGGGGGCTGGAGCAAAAACATTCAGTACTTC. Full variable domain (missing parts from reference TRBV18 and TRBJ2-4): NAGVMQNPRHLVRRRGQEARLRCSPMKGHSHVYWYRQLPEEGLKFMVYLQKENIIDESGMPKERFSAEFPKEGPSILRIQQVVRGDSAAYFCASSQAGGWSKNIQYFGAGTRLSVL.